The subject of this entry is one TCR beta chain. Cohort: HPV-negative, locally advanced oral cavity squamous cell carcinoma patients. The sample belongs to a study of neoadjuvant anti-PD-1 for oral cavity cancer. Across the study: Around day 43, patients without progression received a fourth nivolumab dose before surgery.

Six replicates per PBMC sample, mostly from 480 ng of genomic DNA. Sequenced by immunoSEQ multiplex PCR; TCRdb stores in-frame clones only, minus some. This table has about 14,000 clones, just over 65% appearing once. The TCR sequence derives from a person aged 35-79 years with oral cavity squamous cell carcinoma. The starting material was PBMCs, obtained before nivolumab (anti-PD-1) treatment.

DNA for the CDR3: TGTGCCAGCAGACCACGGGGACAGCCTAATGAAAAACTGTTTTTT. Translated: CASRPRGQPNEKLFF. This sequence joins TRBV25-1 and TRBJ1-4; 7 positions agree with TRBD1. Germline CDR1 is MGHDK and CDR2 is SYGVNS. V shed 6 bases, J shed 3 bases, and the junction held 7 bases outside the gene matches. The CDR3 is made up of 15 amino acids.